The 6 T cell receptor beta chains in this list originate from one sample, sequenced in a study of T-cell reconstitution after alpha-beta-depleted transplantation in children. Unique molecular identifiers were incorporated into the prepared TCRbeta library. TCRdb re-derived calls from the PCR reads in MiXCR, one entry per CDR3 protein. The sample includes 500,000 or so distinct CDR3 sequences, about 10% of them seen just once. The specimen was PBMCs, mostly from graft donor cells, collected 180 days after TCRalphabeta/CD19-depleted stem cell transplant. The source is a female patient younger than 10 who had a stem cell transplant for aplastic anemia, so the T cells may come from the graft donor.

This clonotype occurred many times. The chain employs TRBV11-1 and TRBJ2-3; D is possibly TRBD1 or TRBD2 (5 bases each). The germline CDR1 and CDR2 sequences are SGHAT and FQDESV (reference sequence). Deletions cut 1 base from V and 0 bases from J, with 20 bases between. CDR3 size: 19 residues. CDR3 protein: CASSLGWDLKRLSTDTQYF. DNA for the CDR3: TGTGCCAGCAGCTTAGGATGGGACCTCAAAAGGTTGAGCACAGATACGCAGTATTTT.

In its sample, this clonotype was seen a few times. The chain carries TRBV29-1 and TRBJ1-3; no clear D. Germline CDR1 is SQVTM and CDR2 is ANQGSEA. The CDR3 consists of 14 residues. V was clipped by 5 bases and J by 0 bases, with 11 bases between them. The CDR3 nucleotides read TGCAGCGTTAGGACCCAGAGCTCTGGAAACACCATATATTTT. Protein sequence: CSVRTQSSGNTIYF.

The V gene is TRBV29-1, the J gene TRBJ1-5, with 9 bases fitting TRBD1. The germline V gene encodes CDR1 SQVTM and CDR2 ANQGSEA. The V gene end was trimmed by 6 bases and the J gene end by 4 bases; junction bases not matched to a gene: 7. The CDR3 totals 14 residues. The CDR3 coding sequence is TGCAGCGTCGGGGGGACAGGGCGGAATCAGCCCCAGCATTTT. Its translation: CSVGGTGRNQPQHF.

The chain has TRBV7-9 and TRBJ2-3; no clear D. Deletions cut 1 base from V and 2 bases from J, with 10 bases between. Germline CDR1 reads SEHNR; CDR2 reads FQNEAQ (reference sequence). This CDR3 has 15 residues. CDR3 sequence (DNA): TGTGCCAGCAGCTTAGGTCCAGCCCACACAGATACGCAGTATTTT. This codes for CASSLGPAHTDTQYF.

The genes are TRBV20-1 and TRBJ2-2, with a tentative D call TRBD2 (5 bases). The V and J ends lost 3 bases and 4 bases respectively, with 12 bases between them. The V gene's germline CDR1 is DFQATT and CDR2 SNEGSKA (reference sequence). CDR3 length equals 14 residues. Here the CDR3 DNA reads TGCAGTGCTAGCGTACGTGGGAGCACCGGGGAGCTGTTTTTT. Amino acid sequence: CSASVRGSTGELFF.

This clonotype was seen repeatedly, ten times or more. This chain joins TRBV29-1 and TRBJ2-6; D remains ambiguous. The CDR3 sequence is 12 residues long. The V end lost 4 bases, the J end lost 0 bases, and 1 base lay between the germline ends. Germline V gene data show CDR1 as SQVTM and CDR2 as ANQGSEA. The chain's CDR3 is CSVGSGANVLTF. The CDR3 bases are TGCAGCGTTGGCTCTGGGGCCAACGTCCTGACTTTC.